This is a list of T cell receptor beta chains from one sample in a study of blood T cells in healthy people across ages. TCRdb re-called the 5' RACE reads with MiXCR, one entry per CDR3 protein. Counted here are about 760,000 distinct CDR3 sequences, more than 50% occurring once; the ten biggest clones make up about 26%. The sequencing sample was made of blood. These TCRs come from a man aged 40-49 years in good health. Both conserved end residues are part of each CDR3. Clone size, where shown, is once, few, many, or a class for clones that have expanded.

CDR3aa: CATGVPGGDTQYF; abundance: NA; v_gene: TRBV24-1
CDR3aa: CASRGLEVGNEQFF; abundance: once; v_gene: TRBV6-2/TRBV6-3
CDR3aa: CASSLVGGDEQFF; abundance: NA; v_gene: TRBV7-2
CDR3aa: CAAKQGGQANEQYF; abundance: NA; v_gene: TRBV6-1
CDR3aa: CASSMDWSGETQYF; abundance: few; v_gene: TRBV11-2
CDR3aa: CAWSPGTRPGANVLTF; abundance: NA; v_gene: TRBV30
CDR3aa: CASSFVLAGARAEQFF; abundance: few; v_gene: TRBV27
CDR3aa: CSASVAGGQFF; abundance: NA; v_gene: TRBV20-1
CDR3aa: CASNRGGNIQYF; abundance: NA; v_gene: TRBV28
CDR3aa: CASSPSGDLQPQHF; abundance: once; v_gene: TRBV28
CDR3aa: CASSQLPGAPWSSPLHF; abundance: NA; v_gene: TRBV7-2
CDR3aa: CSVGGTVGIAGELFF; abundance: few; v_gene: TRBV29-1
CDR3aa: CASSRRGSYEQYF; abundance: many; v_gene: TRBV28
CDR3aa: CATSRDLGGTASYEQYF; abundance: NA; v_gene: TRBV15
CDR3aa: CSVELGGLGLAATGELFF; abundance: NA; v_gene: TRBV29-1
CDR3aa: CASVSWDTSSYNEQYF; abundance: NA; v_gene: TRBV7-9
CDR3aa: CSVGLGGSSYNEQFF; abundance: few; v_gene: TRBV29-1
CDR3aa: CSARLQASNEKLFF; abundance: NA; v_gene: TRBV29-1
CDR3aa: CASSSLAGGKGEQYF; abundance: NA; v_gene: TRBV27
CDR3aa: CASSFGGAILDTDTQYF; abundance: few; v_gene: TRBV2
CDR3aa: CASSAPNEDEQYF; abundance: NA; v_gene: TRBV7-3
CDR3aa: CASNTPQGQGYTF; abundance: NA; v_gene: TRBV2
CDR3aa: CASSLLTFRGDQQYF; abundance: NA; v_gene: TRBV7-2